One sample yielded the 12 T cell receptor beta chains listed below, sequenced in a study of blood T cell repertoires in COVID-19. Using immunoSEQ multiplex PCR, the repertoire was profiled, and TCRdb retains in-frame clones only, with some absent. Among about 140,000 clones listed, about 90% were seen once. The sample taken for sequencing was PBMCs or T cells enriched from blood (not recorded which). The receptors were gathered from a man between 60 and 75 years old who had recovered from COVID-19.

V and J are TRBV2 and TRBJ2-3; D is undetermined. The germline CDR1 and CDR2 sequences are SNHLY and FYNNEI. V was pared by 5 bases and J by 2 bases, with 11 bases between. CDR3 length: 14 residues. CDR3 loop: CASSPGSYTDTQYF. The CDR3 DNA follows: TGTGCCAGCAGTCCCGGGTCCTACACAGATACGCAGTATTTT.

The rearrangement links TRBV9 to TRBJ2-3, with no clear D. Germline lookup yields CDR1 SGDLS and CDR2 YYNGEE. Trimming took off 2 bases at V and 2 bases at J, with 6 bases between the two ends. The CDR3 loop spans 13 amino acids. CDR3 nucleotide sequence: TGTGCCAGCAGCGTCACTAACACAGATACGCAGTATTTT. This codes for CASSVTNTDTQYF.

This chain joins TRBV6-5 and TRBJ1-1; 9 nucleotides align to TRBD1. The germline gives CDR1 MNHEY, CDR2 SVGAGI. The CDR3 covers 15 residues. V dropped 6 bases and J dropped 8; count of bases not matched to a gene: 13. In DNA form, the CDR3 reads TGTGCCAGCAGAATCAGACAGGGGGGAGTGTGGGAAGCTTTCTTT. Encoded protein: CASRIRQGGVWEAFF.

This sequence joins TRBV19 and TRBJ1-1; the D is unclear. This CDR3 contains 14 residues. Trimming pared 6 bases from V and 4 bases from J, leaving 15 bases between. The germline V gene has CDR1 LNHDA and CDR2 SQIVND (reference sequence). Here the CDR3 reads CASRNSNTGTEAFF. The CDR3 bases are TGTGCCAGTAGAAATTCAAACACGGGCACTGAAGCTTTCTTT.

This clone was counted a few times. The J gene is TRBJ2-1, the V gene TRBV6-5, with 7 bases aligning to TRBD2. The V gene's germline CDR1 is MNHEY and CDR2 SVGAGI. V dropped 2 bases and J dropped 8; count of bases not matched to a gene: 3. The CDR3 has 13 residues. This CDR3 is CASSYGLVDEQFF. CDR3 DNA: TGTGCCAGCAGTTACGGACTAGTGGATGAGCAGTTCTTC.

The genes are TRBV11-2 and TRBJ2-7; no definite D call. V was cut by 2 bases and J by 2 bases, with 4 bases left in between. Germline CDR1 SGHAT, CDR2 FQNNGV. The CDR3 is 12 amino acids. CDR3 sequence: CASSLLAYEQYF. The DNA for the CDR3 is TGTGCCAGCAGCTTACTTGCCTACGAGCAGTACTTC. The full variable domain, its missing parts supplied by reference TRBV11-2 and TRBJ2-7, is EAGVAQSPRYKIIEKRQSVAFWCNPISGHATLYWYQQILGQGPKLLIQFQNNGVVDDSQLPKDRFSAERLKGVDSTLKIQPAKLEDSAVYLCASSLLAYEQYFGPGTRLTVT.

The chain uses TRBV5-4 and TRBJ2-7; D might be TRBD2 (6 bases). The ends were cut back, 4 bases at V and 12 bases at J, with 14 bases in the middle. The length of the CDR3 is 11 residues. CDR1 and CDR2 (germline): SGHNT, YYREEE (reference sequence). CDR3 DNA: TGTGCCAGCAGCAGCTCGGGAGAACTGTACTTC. It encodes CASSSSGELYF. Complete variable domain (other parts from reference TRBV5-4 and TRBJ2-7): ETGVTQSPTHLIKTRGQQVTLRCSSQSGHNTVSWYQQALGQGPQFIFQYYREEENGRGNFPPRFSGLQFPNYSSELNVNALELDDSALYLCASSSSGELYFGPGTRLTVT.

V and J are TRBV9 and TRBJ2-1, with 7 positions matching TRBD2. V lost 2 bases, J lost 0 bases, and 2 bases stayed unmatched. The germline gives CDR1 SGDLS, CDR2 YYNGEE. CDR3 length equals 15 residues. The CDR3 nucleotides read TGTGCCAGCAGCGTTAGCGGGTACTCCTACAATGAGCAGTTCTTC. Translated, it gives CASSVSGYSYNEQFF.

This clone occurred once. J is TRBJ1-6 and V is TRBV30; D uncertain. The germline V gene has CDR1 GTSNPN and CDR2 SVGIG (reference sequence). V gave up 2 bases and J gave up 10 bases, with 12 bases separating them. CDR3 length: 13 residues. The CDR3 sequence is CAWSSGALSPLHF. CDR3 DNA sequence: TGTGCCTGGAGTTCGGGAGCCCTCTCACCCCTCCACTTT.

The rearrangement joins TRBV11-2 to TRBJ2-7, with TRBD1 matching over 8 bases. Per the germline V gene, CDR1 is SGHAT and CDR2 is FQNNGV. Unmatched junction bases numbered 5, after V lost 5 bases and J lost 2 bases. CDR3 size: 14 residues. The CDR3 spells CASSIDRGTYEQYF. The DNA of the CDR3 is TGTGCCAGCAGCATCGACAGGGGTACCTACGAGCAGTACTTC. The whole variable domain, filled in from reference TRBV11-2 and TRBJ2-7, reads EAGVAQSPRYKIIEKRQSVAFWCNPISGHATLYWYQQILGQGPKLLIQFQNNGVVDDSQLPKDRFSAERLKGVDSTLKIQPAKLEDSAVYLCASSIDRGTYEQYFGPGTRLTVT.

V and J are TRBV6-2 or TRBV6-3 and TRBJ2-7; D perhaps matches TRBD1 (6 bases). The CDR3 contains 11 residues. CDR1 and CDR2 (germline): MNHEY, SVGEGT. V was pared by 5 bases and J by 6 bases, with 8 bases between. CDR3 protein: CASSQGSEQYF. The CDR3 bases are TGTGCCAGCAGTCAGGGGAGCGAGCAGTACTTC.

The chain carries TRBV28 and TRBJ2-3, with 7 bases identical to TRBD2. This CDR3 contains 14 residues. V lost 10 bases and J lost 4; bases outside the gene matches: 11. Germline V gives CDR1 MDHEN, CDR2 SYDVKM. The CDR3: CATARGTPADTQYF. CDR3 nucleotides: TGTGCCACTGCGCGGGGGACCCCTGCAGATACGCAGTATTTT.